This T cell receptor beta chain emerged from a study of beta chain features in type 1 diabetes. In the study overall: In age, gender and cell yields, patients were similar to healthy donors. There were 95 million to 110 million sorted cells examined across all samples.

Study-level results: Reads derived from cDNA could over-represent cells showing high TCR expression.

Germline trimming cut 7 bases from V and 4 bases from J; bases unmatched to any gene: 4. CDR1 KGHSH and CDR2 LQKENI come from the germline V gene. The CDR3 has 14 residues. In the case of this clone: Its specificity is not known.

CD4+ naive, central memory, regulatory and stem cell-like memory cells were sorted via CD45RO/CCR7/CD25/CD127/CD95/CD27. Expressed TCRB transcripts got sequenced, as all isolated RNA was reverse transcribed. The assay was immunoSEQ multiplex PCR, and TCRdb's table has in-frame clones only and misses some. Here the sample spans about 350,000 clones, around a fifth being singletons. This TCR was recovered from a woman aged 18-29 years in good health. The specimen sequenced was naive CD4+ T cells from blood. The chain is built from TRBV18 and TRBJ2-5; 12 nucleotides align to TRBD1. This CDR3 reads CASLPGQGAETQYF. The CDR3 DNA sequence: TGTGCCAGCTTACCGGGACAGGGGGCAGAGACCCAGTACTTC. The full variable domain, completed using reference TRBV18 and TRBJ2-5, is NAGVMQNPRHLVRRRGQEARLRCSPMKGHSHVYWYRQLPEEGLKFMVYLQKENIIDESGMPKERFSAEFPKEGPSILRIQQVVRGDSAAYFCASLPGQGAETQYFGPGTRLLVL.